These T cell receptor beta chains were read from a single sample in a study of PD-1 blockade in classical Hodgkin lymphoma. Profiled with immunoSEQ multiplex PCR; TCRdb holds only in-frame clones, not every one. The sample consists of around 46,000 clones, around 89% of them appearing once. Sequences were derived from peripheral blood mononuclear cells (PBMCs), sampled before the fourth cycle of nivolumab. Source of these receptors: a human donor with classical Hodgkin lymphoma. Both conserved end residues are part of each CDR3. The order of the fields is V gene, J gene, CDR3 protein.

TRBV7-9	TRBJ2-1	CASSWGAYSLDEQFF
TRBV19	TRBJ2-7	CASRRDRDLNEQYF
TRBV7-8	TRBJ1-2	CASSPDSNYGYTF
TRBV2	TRBJ2-7	CASSGVGVYEQYF
TRBV29-1	TRBJ2-3	CSVYRQGVIYTDTQYF
TRBV27	TRBJ2-3	CASSYGLAGDTQYF
TRBV10-1	TRBJ1-6	CASSPYLNSPLHF
TRBV11-3	TRBJ2-1	CASSHHGLADFSYNEQFF
TRBV6-4	TRBJ2-1	CASSIQGSSYNEQFF
TRBV7-2	TRBJ2-1	CASSFYHEQFF
TRBV18	TRBJ1-4	CASSPYVGRREKLFF
TRBV6-5	TRBJ2-2	CASSEGGPTGELFF
TRBV7-3	TRBJ2-1	CASSLIDGDEQFF
TRBV4-1	TRBJ2-7	CASSHGGSYEQYF
TRBV27	TRBJ2-7	CASIQTSGSSHEQYF
TRBV7-9	TRBJ1-1	CASSLGSLGGAFF
TRBV6-6	TRBJ2-5	CASSSGQARVGETQYF
TRBV5-1	TRBJ1-1	CASSLSMNTEAFF
TRBV5-6	TRBJ2-7	CASSFEDYEQYF
TRBV11-2	TRBJ2-7	CASSLGTGNYEQYF
TRBV2	TRBJ1-5	CASSEGPGPGQPQHF
TRBV4-1	TRBJ2-7	CASSPKAQSSYEQYF
TRBV2	TRBJ2-4	CASSDSQTGVLGIQYF
TRBV11-3	TRBJ2-7	CASSSGTEFYEQYF
TRBV7-9	TRBJ1-3	CASSLNGGNTIYF
TRBV30	TRBJ2-3	CAWGTGLTDTQYF
TRBV6-5	TRBJ1-1	CASSRSIDTEAFF
TRBV18	TRBJ1-2	CASSTDRREGGYTF
TRBV2	TRBJ2-7	CASTPGSYEQYF
TRBV11-2	TRBJ2-6	CASSPNLDHRSSGANVLTF
TRBV7-3	TRBJ2-1	CASSQTSIGEQFF
TRBV7-3	TRBJ2-1	CASSGRSWEQFF
TRBV18	TRBJ2-5	CASSTGGKSLLETQYF
TRBV5-8	TRBJ1-5	CASSSGRDRNQPQHF
TRBV4-1	TRBJ1-2	CASSQQGFYGYTF
TRBV7-9	TRBJ2-5	CASSLGGRAETQYF
TRBV5-5	TRBJ2-1	CASSLAQARAGSNEQFF
TRBV21-1	TRBJ2-1	CASRDTIRSQQFF
TRBV9	TRBJ2-7	CASSVEVAGNEQYF
TRBV28	TRBJ2-7	CASSLVGGGLSSYEQYF
TRBV27	TRBJ1-1	CASKRGQSEAFF
TRBV4-1	TRBJ2-3	CASRTSFRDTQYF
TRBV30	TRBJ2-7	CAWSGWEGPYEQYF
TRBV28	TRBJ2-2	CASSLFPGATTGELFF
TRBV9	TRBJ2-5	CASSVEIGEQETQYF
TRBV2	TRBJ1-6	CASSEHGPDSPLHF
TRBV7-3	TRBJ2-7	CASSRGLAAYEQYF
TRBV7-6	TRBJ2-7	CASSLEQNTYEQYF
TRBV29-1	TRBJ2-5	CSVAADREQETQYF
TRBV6-1	TRBJ2-1	CASSAFETSDYNEQFF
TRBV5-1	TRBJ1-2	CASSLDPGQGARGYTF
TRBV9	TRBJ2-2	CASSQVVTGELFF
TRBV10-3	TRBJ1-1	CAIRRQGGLNTEAFF
TRBV11-3	TRBJ2-1	CASSLDIYPALAGTDEQFF
TRBV11-3	TRBJ1-3	CASSQGPRTGVYF
TRBV18	TRBJ1-1	CASCPQGVPTEAFF
TRBV10-3	TRBJ2-7	CAISGTGKPYEQYF
TRBV7-3	TRBJ2-3	CASSLGLAGGTDTQYF
TRBV10-1	TRBJ2-6	CASSEGGADPSGANVLTF